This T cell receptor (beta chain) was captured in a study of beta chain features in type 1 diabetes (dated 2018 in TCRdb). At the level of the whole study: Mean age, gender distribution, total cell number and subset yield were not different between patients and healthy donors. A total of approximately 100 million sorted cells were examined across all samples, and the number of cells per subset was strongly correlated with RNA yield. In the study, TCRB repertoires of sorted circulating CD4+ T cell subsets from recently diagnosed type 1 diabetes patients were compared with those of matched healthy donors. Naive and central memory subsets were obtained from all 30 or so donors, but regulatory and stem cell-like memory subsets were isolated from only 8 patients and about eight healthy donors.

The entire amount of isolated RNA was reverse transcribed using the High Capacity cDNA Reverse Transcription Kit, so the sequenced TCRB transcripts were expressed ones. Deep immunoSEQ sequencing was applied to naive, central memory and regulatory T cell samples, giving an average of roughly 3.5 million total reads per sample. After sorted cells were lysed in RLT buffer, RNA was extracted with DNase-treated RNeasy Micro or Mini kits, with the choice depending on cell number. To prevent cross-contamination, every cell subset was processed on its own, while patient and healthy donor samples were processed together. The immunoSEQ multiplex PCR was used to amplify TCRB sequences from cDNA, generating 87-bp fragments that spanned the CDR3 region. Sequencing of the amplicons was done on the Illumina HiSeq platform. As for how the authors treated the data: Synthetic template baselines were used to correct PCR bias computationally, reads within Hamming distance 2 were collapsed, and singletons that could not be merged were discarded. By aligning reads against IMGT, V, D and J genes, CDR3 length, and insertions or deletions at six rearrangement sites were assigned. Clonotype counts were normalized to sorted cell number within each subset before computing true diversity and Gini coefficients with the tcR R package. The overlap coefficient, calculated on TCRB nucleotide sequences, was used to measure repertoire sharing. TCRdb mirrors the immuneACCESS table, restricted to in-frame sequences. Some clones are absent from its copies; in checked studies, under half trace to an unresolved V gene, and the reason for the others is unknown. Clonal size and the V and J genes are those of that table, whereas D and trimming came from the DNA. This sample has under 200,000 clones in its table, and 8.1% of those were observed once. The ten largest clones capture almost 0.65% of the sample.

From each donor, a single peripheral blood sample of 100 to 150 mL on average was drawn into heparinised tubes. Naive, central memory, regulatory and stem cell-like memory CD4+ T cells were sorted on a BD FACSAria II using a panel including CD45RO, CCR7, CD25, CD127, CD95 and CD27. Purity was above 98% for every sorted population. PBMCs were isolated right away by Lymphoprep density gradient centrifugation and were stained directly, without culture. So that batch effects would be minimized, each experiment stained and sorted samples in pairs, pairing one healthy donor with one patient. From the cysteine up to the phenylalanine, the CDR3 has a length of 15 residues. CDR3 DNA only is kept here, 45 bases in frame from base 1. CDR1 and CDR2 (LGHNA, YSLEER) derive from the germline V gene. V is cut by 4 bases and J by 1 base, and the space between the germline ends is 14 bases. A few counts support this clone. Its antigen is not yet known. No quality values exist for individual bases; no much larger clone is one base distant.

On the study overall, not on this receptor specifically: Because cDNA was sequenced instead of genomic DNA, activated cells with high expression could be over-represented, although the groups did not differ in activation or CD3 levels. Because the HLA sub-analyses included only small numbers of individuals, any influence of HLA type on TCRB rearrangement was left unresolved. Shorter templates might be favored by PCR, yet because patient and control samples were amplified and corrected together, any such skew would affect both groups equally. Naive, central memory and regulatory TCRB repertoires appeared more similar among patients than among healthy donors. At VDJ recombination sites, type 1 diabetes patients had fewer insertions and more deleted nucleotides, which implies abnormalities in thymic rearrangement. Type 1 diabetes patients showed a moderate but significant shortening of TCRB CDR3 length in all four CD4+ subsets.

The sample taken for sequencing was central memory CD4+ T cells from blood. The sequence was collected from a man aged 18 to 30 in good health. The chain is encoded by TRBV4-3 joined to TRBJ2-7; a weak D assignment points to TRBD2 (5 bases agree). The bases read TGCGCCAGCAGCCTCCAGGCCGGGGAATCCTACGAGCAGTACTTC. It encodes CASSLQAGESYEQYF.